This TCR beta chain came from a study of vaccination effects on CD4 cells after COVID-19. This CDR3 has 20 amino acids. CDR1 is SGHKS, CDR2 YYEKEE, per germline (reference sequence). V was trimmed by 2 bases and J by 2 bases, leaving 26 bases between them. Here immunoSEQ multiplex PCR was the method, and the copy in TCRdb shows in-frame clones only, minus some. The top ten hold over 8.5% of the sample, which has about 16,000 clones, around 64% seen once. Comments on this clone: Its antigen is currently unknown.

The ViraFEST assay expanded antigen-specific CD4+ T cells with viral peptide pools before sequencing. The culture ran for around ten days before CD4+ T cells were isolated. Two doses of either BNT162b2 or mRNA-1273 were given to each participant. Each vaccine recipient was nucleocapsid antibody negative and had no prior SARS-CoV-2 infection. Cultures of fewer than 2.5 million PBMC per well contained around 11 IU/ml IL-2 plus 10 ug/ml peptides. On both days 3 and 7, half of the culture medium was replaced with IL-2 medium. The chain links TRBV5-5 to TRBJ2-1; a possible D gene is TRBD2 (6 bases). The source material was CD4+ T cells from PBMCs cultured with SARS-CoV-2 spike peptides, sampled after COVID-19 vaccination. The sequence derives from a human donor who received a COVID-19 vaccine. The CDR3 region is CASSLVMKWSGDPTYNEQFF. Written as DNA, the CDR3 is TGTGCCAGCAGCTTAGTTATGAAGTGGTCGGGGGACCCAACCTACAATGAGCAGTTCTTC.